This T cell receptor beta chain was captured by sequencing in a study of cytomegalovirus exposure and HLA in healthy donors. Background on the study: Researchers previously reported finding more than 100 million unique TCR beta sequences from 170 million or so T cells.

This CDR3 has 17 amino acids. V shed 6 bases, J shed 5 bases, and the junction held 6 bases outside the gene matches. The germline V gene encodes CDR1 SGHAT and CDR2 FQDESV (reference sequence). It was with 60 Vbeta and 13 Jbeta primers that the PCR ran. The table came from immunoSEQ multiplex PCR; TCRdb's copy has only in-frame clones and leaves some out. The top ten hold approximately 1% of the sample, which has 200,000 to 250,000 clones, approximately 90% seen once. The J gene is TRBJ2-2, the V gene TRBV11-1; TRBD2 matches at 16 bases. The TCR originated in a young woman in good health and CMV-seronegative. The sequencing input was PBMCs. DNA of the CDR3: TGTGCCAGCAGTCCACCGGGACTAGCGGGAGGGACCGGGGAGCTGTTTTTT. Translation: CASSPPGLAGGTGELFF.